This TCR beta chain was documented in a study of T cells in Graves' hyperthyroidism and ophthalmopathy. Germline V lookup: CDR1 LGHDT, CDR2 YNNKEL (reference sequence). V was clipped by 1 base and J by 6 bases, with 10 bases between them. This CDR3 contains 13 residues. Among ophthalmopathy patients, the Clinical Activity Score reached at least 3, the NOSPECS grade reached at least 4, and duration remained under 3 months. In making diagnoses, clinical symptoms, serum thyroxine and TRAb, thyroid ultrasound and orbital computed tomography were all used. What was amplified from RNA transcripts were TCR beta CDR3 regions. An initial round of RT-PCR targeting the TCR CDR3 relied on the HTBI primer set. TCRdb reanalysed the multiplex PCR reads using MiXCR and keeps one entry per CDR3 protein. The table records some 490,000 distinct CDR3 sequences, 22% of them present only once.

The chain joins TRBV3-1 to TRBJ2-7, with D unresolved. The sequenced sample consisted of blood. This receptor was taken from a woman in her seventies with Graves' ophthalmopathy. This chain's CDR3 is CASSQVPLGEQYF. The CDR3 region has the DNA TGTGCCAGCAGCCAAGTCCCTTTGGGCGAGCAGTACTTC.